This T cell receptor beta chain was observed in a study of T-cell reconstitution after alpha-beta-depleted transplantation in children. Molecular barcoding with unique molecular identifiers was used for the TCRbeta library. TCRdb redid the calling of the PCR reads with MiXCR, one entry per CDR3 protein. Of 250,000 to 400,000 distinct CDR3 sequences listed, approximately 23% are singletons. The CDR3 is 13 amino acids. Between the trimmed V and J ends, which lost 3 bases and 4 bases, there was a span of 10 bases. CDR1 SGHRS and CDR2 YFSETQ come from the germline V gene. General study results and limits: About two months after transplant, alpha-beta T cells reportedly came from several hundred expanded graft clones.

Points on this clonotype: Its antigen is currently unknown.

The sequencing here drew on PBMCs, mostly from graft donor cells, taken 180 days after TCRalphabeta/CD19-depleted stem cell transplant. The receptor was derived from a male patient under 18 who had a stem cell transplant for acute lymphoblastic leukemia, so the T cells may come from the graft donor. V is TRBV5-1 and J is TRBJ1-2; D call uncertain. The CDR3 spells CASSSEAVYGYTF. In DNA form, the CDR3 reads TGCGCCAGCAGCTCTGAGGCGGTCTATGGCTACACCTTC.